The rows below give T cell receptor beta chains drawn from one sample of a study of beta chain features in type 1 diabetes. Clones were sequenced by immunoSEQ multiplex PCR, and TCRdb holds only the in-frame ones, with some missing. The sample gives just over 450,000 clones, approximately 30% of which show up once; 0.05% to 0.065% is in the top ten. The sequencing input was naive CD4+ T cells from blood. Receptor source: a man aged 18-30 years in good health. Each CDR3 is given with its conserved first and last residue. A D gene is named only where the DNA matches it firmly. Rows give clone size only sometimes, using once, few, many, or a class for an expanded clone.

V: TRBV6-6; size: NA; J: TRBJ1-2; D: TRBD1; DNA: TGTGCCAGCAGACCCCAGGGGGAAGGCTACACCTTC; CDR3: CASRPQGEGYTF
V: TRBV9; size: NA; J: TRBJ1-1; D: NA; DNA: TGTGCCAGCAGCCCCCGAGGGGACGGCGTCGCTGAAGCTTTCTTT; CDR3: CASSPRGDGVAEAFF
V: TRBV6-1; size: few; J: TRBJ2-6; D: NA; DNA: TGTGCCAGTCTTTTCGTTGGGGCCAACGTCCTGACTTTC; CDR3: CASLFVGANVLTF
V: TRBV7-2; size: NA; J: TRBJ2-4; D: TRBD2; DNA: TGTGCCAGCAGCGTAGCGGGAGTACCCATTCAGTACTTC; CDR3: CASSVAGVPIQYF
V: TRBV4-3; size: few; J: TRBJ1-2; D: NA; DNA: TGCGCCAGCAGCCAAGATCTACGGGGATACTATGGCTACACCTTC; CDR3: CASSQDLRGYYGYTF
V: TRBV5-1; size: NA; J: TRBJ2-1; D: TRBD2; DNA: TGCGCCAGCAGCTCGGGACTAGCGTATCCCTACAATGAGCAGTTCTTC; CDR3: CASSSGLAYPYNEQFF
V: TRBV10-3; size: NA; J: TRBJ2-7; D: TRBD1; DNA: TGTGCCATCGTCCGGGACAGGGATACCTACGAGCAGTACTTC; CDR3: CAIVRDRDTYEQYF
V: TRBV29-1; size: few; J: TRBJ2-1; D: NA; DNA: TGCAGCGCCGACCCCCTAGGCAATGAGCAGTTCTTC; CDR3: CSADPLGNEQFF
V: TRBV4-3; size: NA; J: TRBJ1-4; D: TRBD1; DNA: TGCGCCAGCAGCCCCCTACAGGGGGCCAGGGAAAAACTGTTTTTT; CDR3: CASSPLQGAREKLFF
V: TRBV11-2; size: few; J: TRBJ2-4; D: TRBD2; DNA: TGTGCCAGCAGCTTCCCTTCTAGCGGGAGGACCAAAAACATTCAGTACTTC; CDR3: CASSFPSSGRTKNIQYF
V: TRBV9; size: NA; J: TRBJ2-7; D: NA; DNA: TGTGCCAGCAGCGTCGGGCAGCCAGACTACGAGCAGTACTTC; CDR3: CASSVGQPDYEQYF
V: TRBV9; size: NA; J: TRBJ2-3; D: TRBD2; DNA: TGTGCCAGCAGCTTTAGCGGGATTAGCACAGATACGCAGTATTTT; CDR3: CASSFSGISTDTQYF
V: TRBV11-2; size: NA; J: TRBJ2-7; D: TRBD2; DNA: TGTGCCAGCAGCTTAGGGCTAGCGGGAGGCTACGAGCAGTACTTC; CDR3: CASSLGLAGGYEQYF
V: TRBV11-2; size: NA; J: TRBJ2-3; D: NA; DNA: TGTGCCAGCAGCTTAGATACGCAGTATTTT; CDR3: CASSLDTQYF
V: TRBV29-1; size: few; J: TRBJ2-5; D: NA; DNA: TGCAGCGTTGTTCGGACATACCAAGAGACCCAGTACTTC; CDR3: CSVVRTYQETQYF
V: TRBV10-3; size: few; J: TRBJ2-4; D: NA; DNA: TGTGCCACAGCAGGAGAAGTGAACATTCAGTACTTC; CDR3: CATAGEVNIQYF
V: TRBV14; size: few; J: TRBJ2-7; D: NA; DNA: TGTGCCAGCAGCCAAGTCTCCCGAGCCTACGAGCAGTACTTC; CDR3: CASSQVSRAYEQYF
V: TRBV10-3; size: few; J: TRBJ1-4; D: NA; DNA: TGTGCCATCAGTATGACAGCTGAACTCGGACTGTTTTTT; CDR3: CAISMTAELGLFF
V: TRBV29-1; size: few; J: TRBJ2-2; D: NA; DNA: TGCAGCGTTGATCAGGGAAACACCGGGGAGCTGTTTTTT; CDR3: CSVDQGNTGELFF
V: TRBV7-6; size: NA; J: TRBJ2-2; D: TRBD2; DNA: TGTGCCAGCAGCTTAGGACTAGCGGTGACCTCGAACACCGGGGAGCTGTTTTTT; CDR3: CASSLGLAVTSNTGELFF
V: TRBV4-2; size: few; J: TRBJ1-1; D: TRBD1; DNA: TGTGCCAGCAGCCAAGATGGGAGACAGGGCGCTGAAGCTTTCTTT; CDR3: CASSQDGRQGAEAFF
V: TRBV7-2; size: NA; J: TRBJ2-7; D: TRBD2; DNA: TGTGCCAGCAGCTTAACTAGCGGGTATTCCTACGAGCAGTACTTC; CDR3: CASSLTSGYSYEQYF
V: TRBV6-6; size: NA; J: TRBJ2-3; D: NA; DNA: TGTGCCAGCAGTTCTGGGACCTCGCTGGGCACAGATACGCAGTATTTT; CDR3: CASSSGTSLGTDTQYF
V: TRBV30; size: NA; J: TRBJ1-1; D: NA; DNA: TGTGCCTGGAGTCACCGCCGGAACACTGAAGCTTTCTTT; CDR3: CAWSHRRNTEAFF
V: TRBV9; size: few; J: TRBJ2-1; D: NA; DNA: TGTGCCAGCAGCGTAGTTCAGGATAGCTCCTACAATGAGCAGTTCTTC; CDR3: CASSVVQDSSYNEQFF
V: TRBV7-2; size: NA; J: TRBJ2-4; D: NA; DNA: TGTGCCAGCAGAGGAAACCGGGACCCGGGAGCCAAAAACATTCAGTACTTC; CDR3: CASRGNRDPGAKNIQYF
V: TRBV7-2; size: NA; J: TRBJ1-5; D: NA; DNA: TGTGCCAGCAGCTCAGGGGTGCAGCCCCAGCATTTT; CDR3: CASSSGVQPQHF
V: TRBV29-1; size: NA; J: TRBJ2-5; D: TRBD1; DNA: TGCAGCGTTCGGACAGGTCAAGAGACCCAGTACTTC; CDR3: CSVRTGQETQYF
V: TRBV7-9; size: few; J: TRBJ2-1; D: NA; DNA: TGTGCCAGCAGCTTATGGGTCAGGGGTGAGCAGTTCTTC; CDR3: CASSLWVRGEQFF
V: TRBV30; size: NA; J: TRBJ2-5; D: NA; DNA: TGTGCCTGGAGTGTACCTCCAGGGATGACCCAGTACTTC; CDR3: CAWSVPPGMTQYF
V: TRBV5-1; size: NA; J: TRBJ2-7; D: NA; DNA: TGCGCCAGCAGCTTAGTCGGGGGCGCCTACGAGCAGTACTTC; CDR3: CASSLVGGAYEQYF
V: TRBV9; size: NA; J: TRBJ2-3; D: NA; DNA: TGTGCCAGCAGCGTTGGCCCAGGGGATACGCAGTATTTT; CDR3: CASSVGPGDTQYF
V: TRBV30; size: NA; J: TRBJ2-2; D: NA; DNA: TGTGCCTGGAGTACACAGCTCACCGGGGAGCTGTTTTTT; CDR3: CAWSTQLTGELFF
V: TRBV11-2; size: NA; J: TRBJ2-5; D: NA; DNA: TGTGCCAGCAGCTTGGCGGCGCAAGAGACCCAGTACTTC; CDR3: CASSLAAQETQYF
V: TRBV18; size: once; J: TRBJ2-2; D: TRBD2; DNA: TGTGCCAGCTCACCACGGCGGGAGGAGGAGCTGTTTTTT; CDR3: CASSPRREEELFF
V: TRBV6-5; size: few; J: TRBJ2-7; D: NA; DNA: TGTGCCAGCGCTAGTCCGGCCGGCGGCTACGAGCAGTACTTC; CDR3: CASASPAGGYEQYF
V: TRBV2; size: NA; J: TRBJ2-3; D: NA; DNA: TGTGCCAGCAGTTCCCTCACAGATACGCAGTATTTT; CDR3: CASSSLTDTQYF
V: TRBV23-1; size: few; J: TRBJ2-7; D: NA; DNA: TGCGCCAGCAGGGAGGGAGCGCAGGGCCCCTGGAACGAGCAGTACTTC; CDR3: CASREGAQGPWNEQYF
V: TRBV7-3; size: few; J: TRBJ2-2; D: NA; DNA: TGTGCCAGCAGCTTAAAAGCAGCGGGCACCGGGGAGCTGTTTTTT; CDR3: CASSLKAAGTGELFF
V: TRBV30; size: few; J: TRBJ2-5; D: NA; DNA: TGTGCCTGGATAGGGGAGACCCAGTACTTC; CDR3: CAWIGETQYF
V: TRBV29-1; size: NA; J: TRBJ1-1; D: NA; DNA: TGCAGCGTTGCCCCACGGTTGATGAACACTGAAGCTTTCTTT; CDR3: CSVAPRLMNTEAFF
V: TRBV2; size: few; J: TRBJ1-4; D: NA; DNA: TGTGCCAGCATTGAACTCCAGTATGAAAAACTGTTTTTT; CDR3: CASIELQYEKLFF
V: TRBV30; size: NA; J: TRBJ2-7; D: TRBD2; DNA: TGTGCCTGGAGCCCTAGCCTAGCGGGAGTGCGGGAGCAGTACTTC; CDR3: CAWSPSLAGVREQYF
V: TRBV4-1; size: NA; J: TRBJ1-5; D: NA; DNA: TGCGCCAGCAGCTCAATATACGCGCAGCCCCAGCATTTT; CDR3: CASSSIYAQPQHF
V: TRBV18; size: NA; J: TRBJ2-5; D: NA; DNA: TGTGCCAGCTCACCATTGGCGGGACAGCAAGAGACCCAGTACTTC; CDR3: CASSPLAGQQETQYF
V: TRBV10-3; size: few; J: TRBJ2-7; D: NA; DNA: TGTGCCATCACCTCGGACAGAGCGGAAGAGCAGTACTTC; CDR3: CAITSDRAEEQYF
V: TRBV4-3; size: NA; J: TRBJ2-1; D: TRBD2; DNA: TGCGCCAGCAGCCAGGGACTAGCGGGAGTAAAGCAGTTCTTC; CDR3: CASSQGLAGVKQFF
V: TRBV28; size: NA; J: TRBJ2-7; D: NA; DNA: TGTGCCAGTCGAACCGGGAGCACCTACGAGCAGTACTTC; CDR3: CASRTGSTYEQYF
V: TRBV9; size: few; J: TRBJ2-2; D: NA; DNA: TGTGCCAGCAGCGTGGGGACCAACACCGGGGAGCTGTTTTTT; CDR3: CASSVGTNTGELFF
V: TRBV25-1; size: NA; J: TRBJ2-1; D: TRBD2; DNA: TGTGTCCTAGCGGGAGCATACAATGAGCAGTTCTTC; CDR3: CVLAGAYNEQFF
V: TRBV29-1; size: few; J: TRBJ2-3; D: TRBD2; DNA: TGCAGCGCGGTGGGGCGGGGGACAGATACGCAGTATTTT; CDR3: CSAVGRGTDTQYF
V: TRBV4-1; size: NA; J: TRBJ1-1; D: TRBD1; DNA: TGCGCCAGCAGCGCCCGGACAGGGGGCGGCACTGAAGCTTTCTTT; CDR3: CASSARTGGGTEAFF
V: TRBV5-4; size: NA; J: TRBJ2-3; D: TRBD2; DNA: TGTGCCAGCAGCCCCGGACTAGCGGGAGTAGATACGCAGTATTTT; CDR3: CASSPGLAGVDTQYF
V: TRBV7-2; size: NA; J: TRBJ2-4; D: NA; DNA: TGTGCCAGCAGCTTAGGCGCAGGGACGGACATTCAGTACTTC; CDR3: CASSLGAGTDIQYF
V: TRBV19; size: NA; J: TRBJ2-7; D: TRBD1; DNA: TGTGCCAGTAGGACGGCAGGGGGCATGGAAGGAAACGAGCAGTACTTC; CDR3: CASRTAGGMEGNEQYF